The next 13 T cell receptor beta chains were all read from a single sample in a study of response to subunit inactivated influenza vaccine. TCRdb passed the RT-PCR reads through MiXCR, listing each CDR3 protein once. The table includes about half a million distinct CDR3 sequences, about 25% detected once. This material consisted of CD4+ T cells sorted from PBMCs, taken roughly 5 days after vaccination. All receptors come from a man aged 50 to 60 who received an inactivated influenza vaccine.

The genes are TRBV5-6 and TRBJ1-1, with no clear D. Germline CDR1 is SGHDT and CDR2 is YYEEEE. Trimming cost V 1 base and J 1 base, with 8 bases left between them. The CDR3 runs to 14 residues. The CDR3 DNA reads TGTGCCAGCAGCTTGAACGGTCAGAACACTGAAGCTTTCTTT. This gives the protein CASSLNGQNTEAFF. The variable domain in full, with the rest retrieved from reference TRBV5-6 and TRBJ1-1, is DAGVTQSPTHLIKTRGQQVTLRCSPKSGHDTVSWYQQALGQGPQFIFQYYEEEERQRGNFPDRFSGHQFPNYSSELNVNALLLGDSALYLCASSLNGQNTEAFFGQGTRLTVV.

This clonotype has only a few counts. J is TRBJ2-5 and V is TRBV20-1; 7 nucleotides agree with TRBD1. The length of the CDR3 is 12 residues. CDR1 and CDR2 (germline): DFQATT, SNEGSKA (reference sequence). Trimming cost V 5 bases and J 4 bases; bases outside gene matches: 4. CDR3 coding DNA: TGCAGTGCTGACGACAGGGCAGAGACCCAGTACTTC. It is translated as CSADDRAETQYF.

The V call is TRBV7-2, the J call TRBJ2-1; 7 bases line up with TRBD1. The CDR3 covers 17 residues. CDR1 is SGHTA, CDR2 FQGNSA, per germline. The V gene end was trimmed by 5 bases and the J gene end by 0 bases; junction bases not matched to a gene: 10. CDR3 coding DNA: TGTGCCAGCAGCCGTCCTAGCTCAGGGGGCTCCTACAATGAGCAGTTCTTC. Its translation: CASSRPSSGGSYNEQFF.

The chain has TRBV28 and TRBJ1-5, with D unclear. The germline CDR1 and CDR2 sequences are MDHEN and SYDVKM. V was clipped by 9 bases and J by 5 bases, with 14 bases between them. CDR3 length equals 13 residues. The CDR3 DNA follows: TGTGCCAGTACTGTCGGGGTTTATCAGCCCCAGCATTTT. It yields the protein CASTVGVYQPQHF.

This clonotype has a count of ten or more. V usage is TRBV5-1 and J usage is TRBJ2-7; tentatively, D is TRBD2 (5 bases). V was cut by 4 bases and J by 0 bases, with 11 bases left in between. This CDR3 has 14 amino acids. Germline V lookup: CDR1 SGHRS, CDR2 YFSETQ. The CDR3 reads CASSNPRGSYEQYF. The CDR3 DNA is TGCGCCAGCAGCAACCCCCGGGGCTCCTACGAGCAGTACTTC.

The chain is built from TRBV7-8 and TRBJ2-3; D is undetermined. V gave up 5 bases and J gave up 5 bases, with 11 bases separating them. Germline CDR1 is SGHVS and CDR2 is FQNEAQ. This CDR3 comprises 13 residues. CDR3 protein: CASSSSLIDTQYF. The DNA of the CDR3 is TGTGCCAGCAGCAGTAGCCTCATAGATACGCAGTATTTT. The whole variable domain, filled in from reference TRBV7-8 and TRBJ2-3, reads GAGVSQSPRYKVAKRGQDVALRCDPISGHVSLFWYQQALGQGPEFLTYFQNEAQLDKSGLPSDRFFAERPEGSVSTLKIQRTQQEDSAVYLCASSSSLIDTQYFGPGTRLTVL.

A note on this clonotype: The junction departs from germline at one end; a sequencing error may be responsible. The V gene is TRBV6-2 or TRBV6-3, the J gene TRBJ2-1; 14 positions agree with TRBD2. This CDR3 is 17 amino acids long. Germline-derived CDR1 and CDR2 are MNHEY and SVGEGT. The CDR3 region has the DNA TGTGCTAGCAGTTACTCCGGGACTAGCGGGAGAGGGGATGAGCAGTTCTTC. Amino acid sequence: CASSYSGTSGRGDEQFF.

At least ten counts were recorded for this clonotype. The rearrangement uses TRBV29-1 and TRBJ1-5; a possible D gene is TRBD1 (6 bases). CDR3 length equals 14 residues. Looked up from germline, CDR1 is SQVTM and CDR2 is ANQGSEA. The ends were cut back, 7 bases at V and 1 base at J, with 14 bases in the middle. Written as DNA, the CDR3 is TGCAGCGCATCACAGGGAAGGAGCAATCAGCCCCAGCATTTT. It encodes CSASQGRSNQPQHF.

V usage is TRBV2 and J usage is TRBJ2-1; TRBD1 agrees at 7 bases. The CDR3 consists of 16 residues. With 2 bases clipped from V and 1 base from J, the junction kept 5 bases outside the gene matches. From germline, CDR1 is SNHLY and CDR2 FYNNEI. CDR3 loop: CASSEQGDLSYNEQFF. The CDR3 DNA reads as TGTGCCAGCAGTGAACAGGGGGATCTGTCCTACAATGAGCAGTTCTTC. The full variable domain, in which reference TRBV2 and TRBJ2-1 provide the parts outside the CDR3, is EPEVTQTPSHQVTQMGQEVILRCVPISNHLYFYWYRQILGQKVEFLVSFYNNEISEKSEIFDDQFSVERPDGSNFTLKIRSTKLEDSAMYFCASSEQGDLSYNEQFFGPGTRLTVL.

This clonotype was seen a handful of times. The V and J genes are TRBV3-1 and TRBJ2-5, with D unresolved. CDR3 size: 12 residues. The V gene lost 7 bases and the J gene lost 0 bases, with 6 bases spanning the gap. CDR1 is LGHDT, CDR2 YNNKEL, per germline (reference sequence). CDR3 loop: CASTDYQETQYF. The CDR3 DNA sequence: TGTGCCAGCACCGACTACCAAGAGACCCAGTACTTC.

The chain uses TRBV6-2 or TRBV6-3 and TRBJ2-3, with TRBD2 matching 8 bases. Germline V gene lookup returns CDR1 MNHEY and CDR2 SVGEGT. The CDR3 is 21 amino acids. The junction had 21 bases not matched to a gene; V was cut back by 2 bases and J by 2 bases. This chain's CDR3 is CASSYMASYLGAGGLTDTQYF. The CDR3 DNA reads as TGTGCCAGCAGTTACATGGCTAGTTACCTGGGGGCGGGAGGCCTCACAGATACGCAGTATTTT.

This clonotype appeared a few times. This sequence joins TRBV5-1 and TRBJ2-7; D perhaps matches TRBD2 (6 bases). The CDR3 totals 14 residues. V was shortened by 4 bases and J by 5 bases, with 16 bases between the two germline ends. The germline V gene has CDR1 SGHRS and CDR2 YFSETQ. The CDR3 DNA reads TGCGCCAGCAGCAAGCTCCTAGCGCCAGACGAGCAGTACTTC. It codes for CASSKLLAPDEQYF.

This clonotype was seen a few times. V usage is TRBV7-2 and J usage is TRBJ2-5; TRBD1 might be the D (5 bases). Trimming removed 1 base from V and 1 base from J, with 10 bases in between. This CDR3 region has 15 residues. From germline, CDR1 is SGHTA and CDR2 FQGNSA. The CDR3 sequence is CASSLDRQLQETQYF. The CDR3 region has the DNA TGTGCCAGCAGCTTAGATCGACAGCTCCAAGAGACCCAGTACTTC.